This TCR beta chain comes out of a study of Ad26.COV2.S vaccination and SARS-CoV-2 variants. As for treatment: about 20 received Ad26.COV2.S at low or high dose, single or two shots; five or six received placebo; per-sample allocation not given. Sampling occurred on day 63 after the first vaccine or placebo injection. In the case of this clone: Its target is not known.

Assay: immunoSEQ multiplex PCR; the TCRdb copy retains only in-frame clones and omits some. The sample records about 370,000 clones, roughly 90% being singletons. The CDR3 totals 16 residues. The germline CDR1 and CDR2 sequences are SGDLS and YYNGEE. The ends were cut back, 4 bases at V and 1 base at J, with 17 bases in the middle. Study observations and caveats: It was reported that spike-specific CD8+ and CD4+ T cell responses were substantially broad after vaccination.

The chain carries TRBV9 and TRBJ1-1; TRBD1 is a possible D gene (5 bases). Source: peripheral blood, taken in a trial of Ad26.COV2.S vaccine versus placebo. This receptor was taken from a person between 18 and 59 years old who received the Ad26.COV2.S COVID-19 vaccine or a placebo. The CDR3 bases are TGTGCCAGCAGCCCTCACCCCCTCGGGGGGAACACTGAAGCTTTCTTT. Its translation is CASSPHPLGGNTEAFF.